The T cell receptor beta chain under discussion was sequenced for a study of blood T cell repertoires in COVID-19. Whole-study context: Spain, Italy and the United States supplied samples that represented acute and convalescent COVID-19.

The CDR3 is 13 amino acids. Germline loops: CDR1 SGHAT, CDR2 FQDESV (reference sequence). Deletions cut 4 bases from V and 2 bases from J, with 8 bases between. Authors' data handling: By means of reference gene primer amplification, nucleated cell counts were estimated. The data were produced by immunoSEQ multiplex PCR, yet TCRdb's version contains in-frame clones alone and is incomplete. Clone size and V and J calls were adopted from that table, with D and trimming inferred from the DNA. Among 80,000 to 130,000 clones listed, approximately 86% were seen once. The genes are TRBV11-1 and TRBJ1-1, with no clear D. This receptor was obtained from a woman aged 55-69 years with acute or convalescent COVID-19. Sequenced input: peripheral blood. The CDR3 is CASSSHRNTEAFF. In nucleotides, the CDR3 is TGTGCCAGCAGCTCCCACAGAAACACTGAAGCTTTCTTT.